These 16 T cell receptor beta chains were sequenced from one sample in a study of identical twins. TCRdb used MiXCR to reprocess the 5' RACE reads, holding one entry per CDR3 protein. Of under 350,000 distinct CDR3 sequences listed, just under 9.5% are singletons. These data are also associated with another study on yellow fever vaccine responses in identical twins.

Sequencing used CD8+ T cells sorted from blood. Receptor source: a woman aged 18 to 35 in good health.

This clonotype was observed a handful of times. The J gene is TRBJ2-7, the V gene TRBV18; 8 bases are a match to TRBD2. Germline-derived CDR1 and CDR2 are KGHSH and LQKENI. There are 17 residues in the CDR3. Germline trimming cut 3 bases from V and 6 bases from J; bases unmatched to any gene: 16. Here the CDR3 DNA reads TGTGCCAGCTCACCCCTCGGGGAAGCGGGGGCTTGGGGCGAGCAGTACTTC. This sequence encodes CASSPLGEAGAWGEQYF.

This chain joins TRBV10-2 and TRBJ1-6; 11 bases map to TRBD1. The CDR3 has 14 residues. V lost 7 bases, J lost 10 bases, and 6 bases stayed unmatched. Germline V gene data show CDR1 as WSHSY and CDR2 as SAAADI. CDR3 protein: CASKDRGRMSPLHF. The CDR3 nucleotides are TGCGCCAGCAAGGACAGGGGGCGAATGTCACCCCTCCACTTT.

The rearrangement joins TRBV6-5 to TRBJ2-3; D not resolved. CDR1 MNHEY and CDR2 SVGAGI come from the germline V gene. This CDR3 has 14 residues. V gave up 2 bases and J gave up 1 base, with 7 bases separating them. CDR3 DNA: TGTGCCAGCAGTTACGGTGTAGGCACAGATACGCAGTATTTT. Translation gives CASSYGVGTDTQYF.

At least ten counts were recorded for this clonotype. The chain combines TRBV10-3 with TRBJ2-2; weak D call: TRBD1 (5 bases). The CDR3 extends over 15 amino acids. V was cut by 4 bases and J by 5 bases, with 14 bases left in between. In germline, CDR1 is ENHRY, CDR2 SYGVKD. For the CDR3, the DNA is TGTGCCATCAGTGCCCCCAGGGAAGAAACCGGGGAGCTGTTTTTT. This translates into CAISAPREETGELFF.

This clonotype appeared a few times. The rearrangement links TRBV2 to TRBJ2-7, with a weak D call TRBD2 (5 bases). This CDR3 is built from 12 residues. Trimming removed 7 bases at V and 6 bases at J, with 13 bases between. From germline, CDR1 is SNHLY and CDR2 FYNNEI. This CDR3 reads CASTSGRVEQYF. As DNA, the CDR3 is TGTGCCAGCACCTCCGGGCGGGTCGAGCAGTACTTC.

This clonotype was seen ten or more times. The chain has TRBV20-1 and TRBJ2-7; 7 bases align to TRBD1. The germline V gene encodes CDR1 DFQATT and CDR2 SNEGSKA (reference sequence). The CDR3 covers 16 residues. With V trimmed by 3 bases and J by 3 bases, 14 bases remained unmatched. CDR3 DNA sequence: TGCAGTGCTAGTCCCTCCAGGGACAGCCCCATCTACGAGCAGTACTTC. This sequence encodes CSASPSRDSPIYEQYF.

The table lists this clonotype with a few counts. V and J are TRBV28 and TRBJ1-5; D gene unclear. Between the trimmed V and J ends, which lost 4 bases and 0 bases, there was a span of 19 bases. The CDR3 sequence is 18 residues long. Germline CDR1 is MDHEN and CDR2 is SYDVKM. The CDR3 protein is CASSSLGSTAFSNQPQHF. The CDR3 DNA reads TGTGCCAGCAGTTCATTGGGCTCGACCGCTTTTAGCAATCAGCCCCAGCATTTT.

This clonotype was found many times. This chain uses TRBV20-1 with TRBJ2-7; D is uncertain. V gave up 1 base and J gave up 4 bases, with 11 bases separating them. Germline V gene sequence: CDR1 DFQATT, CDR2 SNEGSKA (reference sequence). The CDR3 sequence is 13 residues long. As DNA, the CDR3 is TGCAGTGCTAGAGCGAGACACCTATACGAGCAGTACTTC. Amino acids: CSARARHLYEQYF.

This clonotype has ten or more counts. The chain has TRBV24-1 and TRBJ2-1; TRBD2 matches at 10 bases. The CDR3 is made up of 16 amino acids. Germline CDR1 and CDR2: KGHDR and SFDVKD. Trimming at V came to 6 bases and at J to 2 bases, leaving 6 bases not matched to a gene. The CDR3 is CATSTSGAITYNEQFF. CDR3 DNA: TGTGCCACCAGTACTAGCGGGGCTATAACCTACAATGAGCAGTTCTTC.

CDR3 sequence: CASSEEIAGGTYNEQFF. Written as DNA, the CDR3 is TGTGCCAGCAGTGAAGAGATAGCGGGGGGTACCTACAATGAGCAGTTCTTC. The V call is TRBV6-1, the J call TRBJ2-1; 10 bases match TRBD2. CDR3 length: 17 amino acids. With 1 base clipped from V and 2 bases from J, the junction kept 5 bases outside the gene matches. The germline gives CDR1 MNHNS, CDR2 SASEGT.

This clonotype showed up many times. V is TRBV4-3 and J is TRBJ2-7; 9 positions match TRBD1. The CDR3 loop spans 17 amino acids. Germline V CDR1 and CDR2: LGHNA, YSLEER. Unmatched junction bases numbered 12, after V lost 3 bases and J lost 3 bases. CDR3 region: CASSHSPPGQGIYEQYF. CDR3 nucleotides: TGCGCCAGCAGCCATTCACCGCCGGGACAGGGAATCTACGAGCAGTACTTC.

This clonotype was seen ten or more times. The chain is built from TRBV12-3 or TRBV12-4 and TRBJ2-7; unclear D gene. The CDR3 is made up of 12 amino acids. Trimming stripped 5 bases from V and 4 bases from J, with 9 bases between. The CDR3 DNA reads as TGTGCCAGCAGTGGAGACACTTACGAGCAGTACTTC. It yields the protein CASSGDTYEQYF.

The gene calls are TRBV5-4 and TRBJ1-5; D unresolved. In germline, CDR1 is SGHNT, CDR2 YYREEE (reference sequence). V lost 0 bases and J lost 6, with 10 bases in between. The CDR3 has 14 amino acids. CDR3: CASSLDPEGQPQHF. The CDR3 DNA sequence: TGTGCCAGCAGCTTGGACCCAGAGGGTCAGCCCCAGCATTTT.

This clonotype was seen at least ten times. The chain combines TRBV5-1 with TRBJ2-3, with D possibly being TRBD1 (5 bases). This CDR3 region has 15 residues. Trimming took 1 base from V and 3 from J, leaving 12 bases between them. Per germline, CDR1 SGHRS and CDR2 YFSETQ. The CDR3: CASSLQQGRTDTQYF. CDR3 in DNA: TGCGCCAGCAGCTTGCAGCAGGGCCGAACAGATACGCAGTATTTT.

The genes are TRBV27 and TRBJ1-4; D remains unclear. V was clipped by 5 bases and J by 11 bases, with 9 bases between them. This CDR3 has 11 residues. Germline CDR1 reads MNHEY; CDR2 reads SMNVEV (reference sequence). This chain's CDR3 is CASSNTGKLFF. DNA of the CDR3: TGTGCCAGCAGTAACACCGGGAAACTGTTTTTT.

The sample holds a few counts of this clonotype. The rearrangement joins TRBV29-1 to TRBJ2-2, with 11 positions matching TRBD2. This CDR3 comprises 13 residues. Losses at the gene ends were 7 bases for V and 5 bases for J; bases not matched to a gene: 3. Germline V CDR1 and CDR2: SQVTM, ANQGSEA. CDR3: CSARTSGTGELFF. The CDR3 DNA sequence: TGCAGCGCAAGGACTAGCGGGACCGGGGAGCTGTTTTTT.